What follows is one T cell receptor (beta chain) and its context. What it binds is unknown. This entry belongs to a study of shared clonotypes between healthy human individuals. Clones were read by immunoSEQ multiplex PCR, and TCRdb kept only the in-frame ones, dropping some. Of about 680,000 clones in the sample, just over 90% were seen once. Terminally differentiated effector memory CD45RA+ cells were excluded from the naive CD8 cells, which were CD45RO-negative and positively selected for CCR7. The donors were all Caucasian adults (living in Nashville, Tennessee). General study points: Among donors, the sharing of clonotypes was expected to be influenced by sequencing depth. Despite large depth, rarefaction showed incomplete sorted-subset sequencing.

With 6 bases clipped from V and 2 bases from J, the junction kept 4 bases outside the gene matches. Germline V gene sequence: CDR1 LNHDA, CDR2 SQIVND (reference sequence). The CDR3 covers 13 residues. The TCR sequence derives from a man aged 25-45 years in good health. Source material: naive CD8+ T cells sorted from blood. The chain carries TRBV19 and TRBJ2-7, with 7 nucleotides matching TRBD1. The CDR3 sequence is CASSYQGAYEQYF. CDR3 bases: TGTGCCAGTAGCTACCAGGGGGCCTACGAGCAGTACTTC.